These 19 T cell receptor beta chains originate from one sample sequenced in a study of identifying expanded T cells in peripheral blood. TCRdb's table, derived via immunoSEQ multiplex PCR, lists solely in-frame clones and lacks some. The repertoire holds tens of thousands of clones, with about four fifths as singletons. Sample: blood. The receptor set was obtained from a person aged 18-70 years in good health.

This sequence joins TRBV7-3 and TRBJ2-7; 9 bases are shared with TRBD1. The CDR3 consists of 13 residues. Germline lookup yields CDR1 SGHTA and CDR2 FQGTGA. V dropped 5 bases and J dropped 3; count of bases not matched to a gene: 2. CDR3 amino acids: CASSKGQGYEQYF. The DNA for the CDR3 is TGTGCCAGCAGCAAGGGACAGGGCTACGAGCAGTACTTC.

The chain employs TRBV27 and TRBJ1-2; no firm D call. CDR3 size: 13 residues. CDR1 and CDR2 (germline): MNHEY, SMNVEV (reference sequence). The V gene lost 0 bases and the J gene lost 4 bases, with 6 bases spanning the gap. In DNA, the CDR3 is TGTGCCAGCAGTTTATCAGGGCCCTATGGCTACACCTTC. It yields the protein CASSLSGPYGYTF.

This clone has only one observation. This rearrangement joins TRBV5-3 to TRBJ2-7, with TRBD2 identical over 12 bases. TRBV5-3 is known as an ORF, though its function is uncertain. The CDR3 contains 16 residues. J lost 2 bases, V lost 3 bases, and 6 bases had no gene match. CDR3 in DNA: TGTGCCAGAAGCTCTCGACTAGCGGGAGCGACCTACGAGCAGTACTTC. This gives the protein CARSSRLAGATYEQYF.

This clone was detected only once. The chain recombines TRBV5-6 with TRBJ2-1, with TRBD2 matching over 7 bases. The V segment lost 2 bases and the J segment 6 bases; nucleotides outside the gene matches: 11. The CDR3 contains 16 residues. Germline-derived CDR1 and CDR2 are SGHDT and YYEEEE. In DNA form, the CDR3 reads TGTGCCAGCAGCTTTAGCGTTCCGGGAGGCTTCAATGAGCAGTTCTTC. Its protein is CASSFSVPGGFNEQFF.

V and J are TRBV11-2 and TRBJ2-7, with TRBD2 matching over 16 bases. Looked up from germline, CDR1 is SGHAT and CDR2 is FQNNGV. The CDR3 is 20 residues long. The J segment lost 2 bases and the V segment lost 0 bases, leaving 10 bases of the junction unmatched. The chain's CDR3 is CASSLEPTGTSGRAPYEQYF. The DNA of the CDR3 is TGTGCCAGCAGCTTAGAACCGACCGGGACTAGCGGGAGGGCCCCCTACGAGCAGTACTTC. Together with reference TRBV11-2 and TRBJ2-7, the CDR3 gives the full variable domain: EAGVAQSPRYKIIEKRQSVAFWCNPISGHATLYWYQQILGQGPKLLIQFQNNGVVDDSQLPKDRFSAERLKGVDSTLKIQPAKLEDSAVYLCASSLEPTGTSGRAPYEQYFGPGTRLTVT.

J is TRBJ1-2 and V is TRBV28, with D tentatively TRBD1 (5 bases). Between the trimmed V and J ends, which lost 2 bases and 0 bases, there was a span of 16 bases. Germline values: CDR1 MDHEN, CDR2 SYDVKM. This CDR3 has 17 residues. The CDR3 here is CASSLPRPGRTNYGYTF. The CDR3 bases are TGTGCCAGCAGTTTACCCCGGCCAGGGCGTACTAACTATGGCTACACCTTC.

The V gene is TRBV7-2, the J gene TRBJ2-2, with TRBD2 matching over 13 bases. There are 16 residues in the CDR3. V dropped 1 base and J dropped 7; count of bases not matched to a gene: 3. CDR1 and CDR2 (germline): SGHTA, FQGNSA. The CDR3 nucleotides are TGTGCCAGCAGCTTAGTACTAGCGGGAGGGGGCGGGGAGCTGTTTTTT. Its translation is CASSLVLAGGGGELFF.

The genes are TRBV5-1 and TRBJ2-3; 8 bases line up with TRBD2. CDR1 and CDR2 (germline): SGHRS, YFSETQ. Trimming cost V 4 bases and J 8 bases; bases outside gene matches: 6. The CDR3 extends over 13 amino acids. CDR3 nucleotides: TGCGCCAGCAGCGGTAGCGGGACTCGTACGCAGTATTTT. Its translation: CASSGSGTRTQYF.

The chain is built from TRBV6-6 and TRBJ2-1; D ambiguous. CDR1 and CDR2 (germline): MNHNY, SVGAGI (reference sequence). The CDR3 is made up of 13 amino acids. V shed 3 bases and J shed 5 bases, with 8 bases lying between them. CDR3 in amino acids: CASSYGYHNEQFF. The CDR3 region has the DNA TGTGCCAGCAGTTATGGGTATCACAATGAGCAGTTCTTC.

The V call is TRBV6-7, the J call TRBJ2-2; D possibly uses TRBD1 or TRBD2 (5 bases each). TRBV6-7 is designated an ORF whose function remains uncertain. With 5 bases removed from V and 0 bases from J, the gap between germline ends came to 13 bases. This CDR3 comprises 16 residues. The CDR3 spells CASSLPGTPNTGELFF. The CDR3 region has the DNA TGTGCCAGCAGTCTTCCAGGGACCCCGAACACCGGGGAGCTGTTTTTT.

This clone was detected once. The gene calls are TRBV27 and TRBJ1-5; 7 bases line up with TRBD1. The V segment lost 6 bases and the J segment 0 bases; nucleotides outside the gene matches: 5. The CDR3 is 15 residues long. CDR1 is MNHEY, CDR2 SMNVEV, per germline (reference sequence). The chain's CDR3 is CASRNQGDSNQPQHF. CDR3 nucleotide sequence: TGTGCCAGCAGGAATCAGGGGGATAGCAATCAGCCCCAGCATTTT.

The CDR3 sequence is CASSYSWTAASYEQYF. CDR3 coding DNA: TGTGCCAGCAGTTACTCGTGGACAGCGGCCTCCTACGAGCAGTACTTC. The chain carries TRBV6-5 and TRBJ2-7, with D perhaps TRBD1 (6 bases). From germline, CDR1 is MNHEY and CDR2 SVGAGI. Trimming removed 0 bases from V and 0 bases from J, with 12 bases in between. This CDR3 comprises 16 residues.

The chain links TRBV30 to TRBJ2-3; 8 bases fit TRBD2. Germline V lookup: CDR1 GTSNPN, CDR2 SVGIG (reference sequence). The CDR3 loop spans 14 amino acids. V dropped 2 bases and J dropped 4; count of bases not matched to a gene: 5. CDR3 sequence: CAWSPGLGADTQYF. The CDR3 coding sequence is TGTGCCTGGAGTCCGGGACTAGGTGCAGATACGCAGTATTTT. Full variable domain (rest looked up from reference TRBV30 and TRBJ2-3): SQTIHQWPATLVQPVGSPLSLECTVEGTSNPNLYWYRQAAGRGLQLLFYSVGIGQISSEVPQNLSASRPQDRQFILSSKKLLLSDSGFYLCAWSPGLGADTQYFGPGTRLTVL.

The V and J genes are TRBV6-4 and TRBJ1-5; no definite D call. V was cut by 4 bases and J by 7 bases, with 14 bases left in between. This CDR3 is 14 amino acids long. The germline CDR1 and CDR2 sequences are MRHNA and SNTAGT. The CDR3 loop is CASSVDWTTQPQHF. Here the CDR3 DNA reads TGTGCCAGCAGTGTTGACTGGACGACCCAGCCCCAGCATTTT.

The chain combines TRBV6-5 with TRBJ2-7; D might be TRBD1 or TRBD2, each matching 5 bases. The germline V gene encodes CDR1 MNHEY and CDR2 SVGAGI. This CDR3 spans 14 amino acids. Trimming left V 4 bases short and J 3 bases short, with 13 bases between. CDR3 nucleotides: TGTGCCAGCAGTTCGATGGGGGTATACTACGAGCAGTACTTC. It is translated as CASSSMGVYYEQYF.

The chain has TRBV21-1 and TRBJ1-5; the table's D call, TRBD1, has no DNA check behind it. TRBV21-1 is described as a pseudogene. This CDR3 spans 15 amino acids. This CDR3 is CASSKVCRGNQPQHF. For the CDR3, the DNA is TGTGCCAGCAGCAAAGTGTGCAGGGGGAATCAGCCCCAGCATTTT.

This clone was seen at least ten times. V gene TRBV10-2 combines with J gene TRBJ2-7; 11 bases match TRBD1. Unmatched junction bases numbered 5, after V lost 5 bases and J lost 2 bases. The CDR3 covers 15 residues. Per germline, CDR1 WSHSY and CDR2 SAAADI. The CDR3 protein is CASSSPGQGAYEQYF. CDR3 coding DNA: TGCGCCAGCAGTTCCCCGGGACAGGGGGCCTACGAGCAGTACTTC.

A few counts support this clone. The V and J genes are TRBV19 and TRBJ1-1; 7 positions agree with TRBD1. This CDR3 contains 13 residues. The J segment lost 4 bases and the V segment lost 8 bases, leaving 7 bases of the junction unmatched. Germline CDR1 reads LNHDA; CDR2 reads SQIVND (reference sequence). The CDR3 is CASSYDRATEAFF. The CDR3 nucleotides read TGTGCCAGTTCTTATGACAGGGCCACTGAAGCTTTCTTT. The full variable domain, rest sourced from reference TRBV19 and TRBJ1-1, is DGGITQSPKYLFRKEGQNVTLSCEQNLNHDAMYWYRQDPGQGLRLIYYSQIVNDFQKGDIAEGYSVSREKKESFPLTVTSAQKNPTAFYLCASSYDRATEAFFGQGTRLTVV.

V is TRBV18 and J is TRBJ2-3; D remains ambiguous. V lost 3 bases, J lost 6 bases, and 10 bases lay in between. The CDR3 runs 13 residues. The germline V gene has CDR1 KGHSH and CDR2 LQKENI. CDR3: CASSPPIGDTQYF. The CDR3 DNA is TGTGCCAGCTCACCCCCAATCGGGGATACGCAGTATTTT.